This is a list of T cell receptor beta chains from one sample in a study of T cell changes during pregnancy in multiple sclerosis. The repertoire was sequenced with immunoSEQ multiplex PCR; TCRdb's copy has only in-frame clones and lacks some. Here the sample spans around 48,000 clones, around 92% being singletons. This material consisted of CD4+ T cells from peripheral blood mononuclear cells, taken in the third trimester of pregnancy. The receptors come from a female donor with multiple sclerosis, enrolled in a pregnancy study. CDR3s include the opening cysteine and the closing phenylalanine or tryptophan. A D gene is named only where the DNA matches it firmly. Not all rows give a size; the values are once, few, many and, for expanded clones, a class.

V gene: TRBV18
J gene: TRBJ2-4
clone size: .
D gene: .
CDR3 DNA: TGTGCCAGCTCACCACCCAAGACGGGGGTGGGGAAAAACATTCAGTACTTC
CDR3 protein: CASSPPKTGVGKNIQYF

V gene: TRBV5-6
J gene: TRBJ2-6
clone size: .
D gene: .
CDR3 DNA: TGTGCCAGCAGCTTTATGATAGCGGGGGCCAACGTCCTGACTTTC
CDR3 protein: CASSFMIAGANVLTF

V gene: TRBV2
J gene: TRBJ2-7
clone size: once
D gene: TRBD2
CDR3 DNA: TGTGCCAGCAGAGGAGGGTGGAGCGGGAGCTCCTACGAGCAGTACTTC
CDR3 protein: CASRGGWSGSSYEQYF

V gene: TRBV7-6
J gene: TRBJ2-2
clone size: .
D gene: .
CDR3 DNA: TGTGCCAGCAGCTTACTAGCGCAGAACACCGGGGAGCTGTTTTTT
CDR3 protein: CASSLLAQNTGELFF

V gene: TRBV6-4
J gene: TRBJ2-3
clone size: .
D gene: .
CDR3 DNA: TGTGCCAGCCGAGGGGGAAACACAGATACGCAGTATTTT
CDR3 protein: CASRGGNTDTQYF

V gene: TRBV28
J gene: TRBJ2-1
clone size: .
D gene: TRBD1
CDR3 DNA: TGTGCCAGCAGTTTCTTTGGGGGACAGGGGGCCAATGAGCAGTTCTTC
CDR3 protein: CASSFFGGQGANEQFF

V gene: TRBV5-4
J gene: TRBJ1-1
clone size: .
D gene: .
CDR3 DNA: TGTGCCAGCAGCTTGAGACTAAAGAACACTGAAGCTTTCTTT
CDR3 protein: CASSLRLKNTEAFF

V gene: TRBV2
J gene: TRBJ2-3
clone size: .
D gene: .
CDR3 DNA: TGTGCCAGCAGTGATGTCGGGGATTCAGATACGCAGTATTTT
CDR3 protein: CASSDVGDSDTQYF

V gene: TRBV4-1
J gene: TRBJ1-3
clone size: few
D gene: .
CDR3 DNA: TGCGCCAGCAGCCAAGATCCCAGGGGTCACTCTGGAAACACCATATATTTT
CDR3 protein: CASSQDPRGHSGNTIYF

V gene: TRBV6-5
J gene: TRBJ1-1
clone size: .
D gene: .
CDR3 DNA: TGTGCCAGCAGTTACGCGGGGATAGCGAACACTGAAGCTTTCTTT
CDR3 protein: CASSYAGIANTEAFF

V gene: TRBV19
J gene: TRBJ2-1
clone size: .
D gene: TRBD2
CDR3 DNA: TGTGCCAGTAGTATCAGGCTAGCGGGTCTCTTTGAGAGTGAGCAGTTCTTC
CDR3 protein: CASSIRLAGLFESEQFF

V gene: TRBV15
J gene: TRBJ2-7
clone size: once
D gene: .
CDR3 DNA: TGTGCCACCAGCAGGGGGGGAGGGACAGGCTCCTACGAGCAGTACTTC
CDR3 protein: CATSRGGGTGSYEQYF

V gene: TRBV7-9
J gene: TRBJ1-1
clone size: .
D gene: .
CDR3 DNA: TGTGCCAGCAGCTTAAGACAGATTTTCACTGAAGCTTTCTTT
CDR3 protein: CASSLRQIFTEAFF

V gene: TRBV6-1
J gene: TRBJ1-5
clone size: .
D gene: .
CDR3 DNA: TGTGCCAGCAGTGAAGCTACAGGGAATCAGCCCCAGCATTTT
CDR3 protein: CASSEATGNQPQHF

V gene: TRBV29-1
J gene: TRBJ1-1
clone size: .
D gene: TRBD1
CDR3 DNA: TGCAGCGTCCGGACAGGGGAGATCTGGAACACTGAAGCTTTCTTT
CDR3 protein: CSVRTGEIWNTEAFF

V gene: TRBV2
J gene: TRBJ2-1
clone size: .
D gene: .
CDR3 DNA: TGTGCCAGCAGTGAAGCGCGCGGGCCCCGGGCCGATGAGCAGTTCTTC
CDR3 protein: CASSEARGPRADEQFF

V gene: TRBV5-3
J gene: TRBJ2-3
clone size: once
D gene: TRBD1
CDR3 DNA: TGTGCCAGAAGCTTCAGGGACAGCCTCATCACAGATACGCAGTATTTT
CDR3 protein: CARSFRDSLITDTQYF

V gene: TRBV7-8
J gene: TRBJ2-4
clone size: .
D gene: TRBD2
CDR3 DNA: TGTGCCAGCAGCTTAATCGGGCTAGCGGGAGGAACTGGAAACATTCAGTACTTC
CDR3 protein: CASSLIGLAGGTGNIQYF

V gene: TRBV6-5
J gene: TRBJ1-2
clone size: .
D gene: TRBD1
CDR3 DNA: TGTGCCAGCAGTCACCAGGGGGCGCCTGGCTACACCTTC
CDR3 protein: CASSHQGAPGYTF

V gene: TRBV5-4
J gene: TRBJ2-7
clone size: .
D gene: TRBD2
CDR3 DNA: TGTGCCAGCAGTTTTCCCGGGACTAGCGGGGTCTACGAGCAGTACTTC
CDR3 protein: CASSFPGTSGVYEQYF

V gene: TRBV5-1
J gene: TRBJ2-1
clone size: .
D gene: TRBD2
CDR3 DNA: TGCGCCAGCAGCCGTGCGGGGGGCCTAGGGGAGCAGTTCTTC
CDR3 protein: CASSRAGGLGEQFF

V gene: TRBV29-1
J gene: TRBJ2-1
clone size: .
D gene: .
CDR3 DNA: TGCAGCGTCGGCGTTGACATCTCCTACAATGAGCAGTTCTTC
CDR3 protein: CSVGVDISYNEQFF

V gene: TRBV28
J gene: TRBJ2-1
clone size: .
D gene: .
CDR3 DNA: TGTGCCAGCAGATCTGTAATTGAGCAGTTCTTC
CDR3 protein: CASRSVIEQFF

V gene: TRBV5-4
J gene: TRBJ2-1
clone size: once
D gene: TRBD1
CDR3 DNA: TGTGCCAGCAGCCAAAACAGGGGAAACGCCTACAATGAGCAGTTCTTC
CDR3 protein: CASSQNRGNAYNEQFF

V gene: TRBV6-6
J gene: TRBJ2-3
clone size: .
D gene: .
CDR3 DNA: TGTGCCAGCACCCTAAGAGATACGCAGTATTTT
CDR3 protein: CASTLRDTQYF

V gene: TRBV11-1
J gene: TRBJ1-1
clone size: .
D gene: .
CDR3 DNA: TGTGCCAGCAGGCGGGACGGGGCCTTATTGGCTGAAGCTTTCTTT
CDR3 protein: CASRRDGALLAEAFF

V gene: TRBV5-5
J gene: TRBJ2-1
clone size: .
D gene: TRBD2
CDR3 DNA: TGTGCCAGCACCAAAGCGACTAGCGGGTACAATGAGCAGTTCTTC
CDR3 protein: CASTKATSGYNEQFF

V gene: TRBV10-3
J gene: TRBJ2-7
clone size: .
D gene: .
CDR3 DNA: TGTGCCATCAGTAAGGGAGGCGAGCAGTACTTC
CDR3 protein: CAISKGGEQYF

V gene: TRBV6-1
J gene: TRBJ1-2
clone size: .
D gene: TRBD1
CDR3 DNA: TGTGCCAGCAGTGATGGACAGGGTAGAGGCTACACCTTC
CDR3 protein: CASSDGQGRGYTF